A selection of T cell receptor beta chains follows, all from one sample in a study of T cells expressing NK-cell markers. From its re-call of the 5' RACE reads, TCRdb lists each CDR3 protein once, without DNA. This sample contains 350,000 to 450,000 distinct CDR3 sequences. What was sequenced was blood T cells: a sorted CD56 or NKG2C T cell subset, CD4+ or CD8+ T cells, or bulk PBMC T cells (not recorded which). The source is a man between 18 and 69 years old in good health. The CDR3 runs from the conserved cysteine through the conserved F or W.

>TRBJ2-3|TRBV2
CASSTGVLAGSTDTQYF
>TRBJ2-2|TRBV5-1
CASSLVRGGGTGELFF
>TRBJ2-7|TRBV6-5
CASSYSDGGRVQQYF
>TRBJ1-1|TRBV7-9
CASSPSFGPNTEAFF
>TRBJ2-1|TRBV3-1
CASSPSRGGNEQFF
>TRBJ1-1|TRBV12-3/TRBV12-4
CASSSPLGRGMNTEAFF
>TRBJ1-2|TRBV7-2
CASSSRGGGGYTF
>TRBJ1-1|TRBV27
CASSPHPWGVGAFF
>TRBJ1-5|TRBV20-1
CSARGLTGVQSNQPQHF
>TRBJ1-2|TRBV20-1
CSASPRGTDYGYTF
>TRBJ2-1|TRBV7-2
CASSLAVGSANNEQFF
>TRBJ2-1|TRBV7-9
CASSLKPGPQTVGEQFF
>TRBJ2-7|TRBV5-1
CASSFGQGKSSYEQYF
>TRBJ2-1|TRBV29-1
CSVAGGFLGTEQFF
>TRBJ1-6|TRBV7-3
CASSVQGFGSPLHF
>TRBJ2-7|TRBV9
CASSSFAGPYEQYF
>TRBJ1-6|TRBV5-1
CASSFPGTNSPLHF
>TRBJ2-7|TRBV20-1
CSARDQTGDPYEQYF
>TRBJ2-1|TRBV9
CASSRGLLSMEQFF
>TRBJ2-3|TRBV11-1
CASSLGPGGLDTQYF
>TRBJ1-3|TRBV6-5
CASSYSFSTSGNTIYF
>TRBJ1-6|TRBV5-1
CASREQGGSSYNSPLHF
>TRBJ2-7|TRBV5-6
CASSLFSVAGGFYEQYF
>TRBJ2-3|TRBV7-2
CASTENHRDTQYF
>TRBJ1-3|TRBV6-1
CASRSIRANSGNTIYF
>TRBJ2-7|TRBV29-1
CSVRAGNEQYF
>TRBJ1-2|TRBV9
CASSVREGAVGYTF
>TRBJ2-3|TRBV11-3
CASSLSFGDPDTQYF
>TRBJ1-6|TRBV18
CASSVSTGGSPLHF
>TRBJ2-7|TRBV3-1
CASSPLTGGLREYF
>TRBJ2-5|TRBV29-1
CSVPQIETQYF
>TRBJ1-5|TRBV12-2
CASRLGRQGIDNNQPQHF
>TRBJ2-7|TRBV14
CASSQDSLQGTYEQYF
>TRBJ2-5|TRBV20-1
CSAWGGGEGETQYF
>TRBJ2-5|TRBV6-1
CASRIAGAAPQYF
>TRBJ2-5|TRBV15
CATSRAAGSQYF